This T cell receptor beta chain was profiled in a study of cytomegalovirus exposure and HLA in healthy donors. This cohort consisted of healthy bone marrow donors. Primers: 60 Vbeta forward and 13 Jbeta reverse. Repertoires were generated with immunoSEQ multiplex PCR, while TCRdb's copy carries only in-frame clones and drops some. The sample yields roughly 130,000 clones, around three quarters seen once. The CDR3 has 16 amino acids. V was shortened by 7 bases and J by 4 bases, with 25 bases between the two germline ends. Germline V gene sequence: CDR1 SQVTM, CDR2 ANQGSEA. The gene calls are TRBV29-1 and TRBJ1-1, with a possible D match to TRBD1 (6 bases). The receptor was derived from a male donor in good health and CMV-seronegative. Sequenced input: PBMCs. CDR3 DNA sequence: TGCAGCGCTAAGGGGGGGTTACAGGCACAAACCACTGAAGCTTTCTTT. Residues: CSAKGGLQAQTTEAFF. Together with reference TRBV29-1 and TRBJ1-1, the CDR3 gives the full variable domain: SAVISQKPSRDICQRGTSLTIQCQVDSQVTMMFWYRQQPGQSLTLIATANQGSEATYESGFVIDKFPISRPNLTFSTLTVSNMSPEDSSIYLCSAKGGLQAQTTEAFFGQGTRLTVV.